These 14 T cell receptor beta chains were all obtained from the same sample, sequenced in a study of blood T cell repertoires in COVID-19. The assay was immunoSEQ multiplex PCR, and TCRdb's table has in-frame clones only and misses some. The table shows roughly 150,000 clones, with approximately 80% occurring only once. Sequences were obtained from PBMCs or T cells enriched from blood (not recorded which). All receptors come from a woman between 45 and 65 years old who had recovered from COVID-19.

Only one count was recorded for this clone. The chain joins TRBV19 to TRBJ2-3, with 7 bases aligning to TRBD2. Germline-derived CDR1 and CDR2 are LNHDA and SQIVND (reference sequence). V shed 5 bases and J 0 bases; nucleotides not matched to a gene: 5. The CDR3 is 15 amino acids. CDR3 DNA sequence: TGTGCCAGTAGTTGGCGGGGGAGCAGCACAGATACGCAGTATTTT. Translating gives CASSWRGSSTDTQYF.

CDR3 sequence (DNA): TGTGCCAGCAATGGAAGGACAGGCGGGAAGGCTGGAAACACCATATATTTT. This encodes CASNGRTGGKAGNTIYF. This chain connects TRBV28 to TRBJ1-3; 7 nucleotides agree with TRBD1. After removal of 7 bases from V and 2 bases from J, the junction contained 14 bases not matched to a gene. CDR1 and CDR2 (germline): MDHEN, SYDVKM. This CDR3 contains 17 residues.

The V and J genes are TRBV9 and TRBJ2-3, with a possible D match to TRBD2 (6 bases). From germline, CDR1 is SGDLS and CDR2 YYNGEE. This CDR3 contains 14 residues. Trimming stripped 2 bases from V and 8 bases from J, with 15 bases between. The chain's CDR3 is CASSVSQGGGTQYF. The CDR3 DNA follows: TGTGCCAGCAGCGTGAGTCAGGGAGGAGGTACGCAGTATTTT.

The chain combines TRBV7-2 with TRBJ2-3; 13 positions agree with TRBD2. The trim removed 4 bases at V and 6 bases at J, leaving 7 bases unmatched. The CDR3 sequence is 16 residues long. Germline lookup yields CDR1 SGHTA and CDR2 FQGNSA. CDR3 sequence: CASSSTSGRAFDTQYF. CDR3 DNA sequence: TGTGCCAGCAGCTCAACTAGCGGGAGGGCTTTCGATACGCAGTATTTT.

This sequence joins TRBV7-2 and TRBJ2-3, with TRBD2 as a possible D gene (6 bases). V was shortened by 1 base and J by 2 bases, with 19 bases between the two germline ends. Germline V gene sequence: CDR1 SGHTA, CDR2 FQGNSA. The CDR3 has 18 residues. The CDR3 reads CASSLGEGLTSFTDTQYF. Written as DNA, the CDR3 is TGTGCCAGCAGCTTAGGCGAGGGACTCACCTCTTTCACAGATACGCAGTATTTT.

There are a few counts of this clone. The V and J genes are TRBV19 and TRBJ2-2; 12 nucleotides agree with TRBD2. The CDR3 covers 16 residues. The V segment lost 6 bases and the J segment 6 bases; nucleotides outside the gene matches: 8. Germline lookup yields CDR1 LNHDA and CDR2 SQIVND (reference sequence). CDR3 sequence (DNA): TGTGCCAGTAGGGTCGGGACTAGCGGGCCCTCCGGGGAGCTGTTTTTT. This encodes CASRVGTSGPSGELFF.

The chain recombines TRBV10-3 with TRBJ2-1; 9 bases map to TRBD2. This CDR3 comprises 16 residues. With V trimmed by 4 bases and J by 0 bases, 4 bases remained unmatched. Germline assignment: CDR1 ENHRY and CDR2 SYGVKD. The CDR3 DNA reads as TGTGCCATCAGTGGCCTGACTAGCGGCTCCTACAATGAGCAGTTCTTC. As protein: CAISGLTSGSYNEQFF.

The chain joins TRBV5-1 to TRBJ1-2; D uncertain. The CDR3 loop spans 13 amino acids. The V gene's germline CDR1 is SGHRS and CDR2 YFSETQ. Between the trimmed V and J ends, which lost 0 bases and 8 bases, there was a span of 11 bases. The CDR3 nucleotides read TGCGCCAGCAGCTTGGATGAGGGCGCGGGCTACACCTTC. Its translation: CASSLDEGAGYTF.

The rearrangement joins TRBV18 to TRBJ2-3; no definite D call. Trimming pared 6 bases from V and 0 bases from J, leaving 10 bases between. The CDR3 sequence is 14 residues long. CDR1 and CDR2 from the germline V gene are KGHSH and LQKENI. DNA of the CDR3: TGTGCCAGCTCGGAAGCGCGGAGCACAGATACGCAGTATTTT. Translated, it gives CASSEARSTDTQYF.

This rearrangement joins TRBV2 to TRBJ2-5; a weak D match, TRBD2 (6 bases). Germline V lookup: CDR1 SNHLY, CDR2 FYNNEI. CDR3 size: 11 residues. V shed 7 bases and J shed 7 bases, with 10 bases lying between them. The CDR3 sequence is CASMRGGTQYF. DNA of the CDR3: TGTGCCAGCATGCGGGGCGGGACCCAGTACTTC.

CDR3 in DNA: TGTGCCAGCGGGGAAAGGGGGCCTCAAGAGACCCAGTACTTC. Translating it yields CASGERGPQETQYF. The rearrangement links TRBV13 to TRBJ2-5, with 7 bases matching TRBD1. V lost 8 bases to trimming and J lost 2 bases; unmatched junction nucleotides: 8. CDR3 size: 14 residues. The germline V gene encodes CDR1 PRHDT and CDR2 FYEKMQ (reference sequence).

This chain joins TRBV5-4 and TRBJ2-7; the match to TRBD1 covers 8 bases. V lost 4 bases and J lost 2; bases outside the gene matches: 5. CDR1 is SGHNT and CDR2 is YYREEE in the germline V gene (reference sequence). The CDR3 sequence is 14 residues long. The CDR3 DNA is TGTGCCAGCAGCCAGGGACAGGACCCCTACGAGCAGTACTTC. Its translation: CASSQGQDPYEQYF.

The J gene is TRBJ2-3, the V gene TRBV14; a possible D gene is TRBD1 (5 bases). Per the germline V gene, CDR1 is SGHDN and CDR2 is FVKESK. This CDR3 is 15 amino acids long. V was clipped by 3 bases and J by 3 bases, with 13 bases between them. The DNA for the CDR3 is TGTGCCAGCAGCCACCAGGGTGGAATTACAGATACGCAGTATTTT. Translated: CASSHQGGITDTQYF.

The chain recombines TRBV14 with TRBJ2-7, with TRBD1 matching 7 bases. V was pared by 4 bases and J by 3 bases, with 6 bases of the junction left unmatched. From germline, CDR1 is SGHDN and CDR2 FVKESK. This CDR3 is 14 amino acids long. The CDR3 here is CASSLTGPRYEQYF. In DNA form, the CDR3 reads TGTGCCAGCAGCCTGACAGGGCCCCGCTACGAGCAGTACTTC. The full variable domain, completed using reference TRBV14 and TRBJ2-7, is EAGVTQFPSHSVIEKGQTVTLRCDPISGHDNLYWYRRVMGKEIKFLLHFVKESKQDESGMPNNRFLAERTGGTYSTLKVQPAELEDSGVYFCASSLTGPRYEQYFGPGTRLTVT.